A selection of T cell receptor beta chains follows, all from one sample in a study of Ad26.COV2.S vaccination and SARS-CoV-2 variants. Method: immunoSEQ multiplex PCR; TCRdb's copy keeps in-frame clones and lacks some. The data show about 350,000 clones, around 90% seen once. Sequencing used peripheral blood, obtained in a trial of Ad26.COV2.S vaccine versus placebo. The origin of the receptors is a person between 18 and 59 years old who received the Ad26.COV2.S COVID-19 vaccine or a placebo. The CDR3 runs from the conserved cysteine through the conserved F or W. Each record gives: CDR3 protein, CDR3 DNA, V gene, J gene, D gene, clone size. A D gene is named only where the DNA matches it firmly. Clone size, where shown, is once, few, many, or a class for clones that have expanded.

CASSPVLLLQGSYTF	TGTGCCAGCTCACCAGTACTTTTACTGCAGGGGAGCTACACCTTC	TRBV18	TRBJ1-2	-	-
CASSPASTKQYF	TGTGCCAGCAGCCCGGCCTCTACCAAGCAGTACTTC	TRBV7-9	TRBJ2-7	-	-
CASGGRTPNQPQHF	TGTGCCAGTGGTGGGAGGACCCCTAATCAGCCCCAGCATTTT	TRBV19	TRBJ1-5	-	-
CASRGLGTEAFF	TGTGCCAGCAGGGGGTTGGGCACTGAAGCTTTCTTT	TRBV7-9	TRBJ1-1	-	-
CASSPIGDTEAFF	TGTGCCAGCTCACCAATCGGAGACACTGAAGCTTTCTTT	TRBV18	TRBJ1-1	-	-
CASSPRGAGEKLFF	TGTGCCAGTAGTCCGAGGGGAGCCGGTGAAAAACTGTTTTTT	TRBV19	TRBJ1-4	-	-
CASSFTGGASYEQYF	TGTGCCAGCAGCTTTACGGGGGGCGCGTCCTACGAGCAGTACTTC	TRBV7-2	TRBJ2-7	-	-
CAITWTGVGTEAFF	TGTGCCATCACCTGGACAGGAGTAGGCACTGAAGCTTTCTTT	TRBV10-3	TRBJ1-1	TRBD1	-
CASSMGPRYNEQFF	TGTGCCAGCAGCATGGGACCCCGCTACAATGAGCAGTTCTTC	TRBV7-2	TRBJ2-1	-	-
CASSLLGLKGEAFF	TGTGCCAGCAGTTTATTGGGCCTAAAGGGTGAAGCTTTCTTT	TRBV27	TRBJ1-1	-	once